The 8 T cell receptor beta chains given below trace back to one sample, sequenced in a study of cytomegalovirus exposure and HLA in healthy donors. A multiplex PCR was run with 60 Vbeta primers and 13 Jbeta primers. Sequenced by immunoSEQ multiplex PCR; TCRdb stores in-frame clones only, minus some. The sample lists around 150,000 clones; roughly 80% were seen once. The sample consisted of PBMCs. The source of these receptors is a male donor in good health and CMV-seronegative.

The J gene is TRBJ2-5, the V gene TRBV10-3; 8 bases agree with TRBD1. Germline V gene data show CDR1 as ENHRY and CDR2 as SYGVKD. The V and J ends lost 6 bases and 1 base, in that order; junction bases with no gene match: 10. The CDR3 extends over 16 amino acids. For the CDR3, the DNA is TGTGCCATCAGCAAAAATGCCGGGACAGGCCAAGAGACCCAGTACTTC. It specifies CAISKNAGTGQETQYF.

The V call is TRBV6-1, the J call TRBJ2-7; weak D call: TRBD1 (6 bases). This CDR3 has 13 residues. Germline loops: CDR1 MNHNS, CDR2 SASEGT. Between the trimmed V and J ends, which lost 5 bases and 7 bases, there was a span of 15 bases. The CDR3 loop is CASSSQTGSEQYF. Here the CDR3 DNA reads TGTGCCAGCAGTTCACAAACAGGGTCTGAGCAGTACTTC.

This sequence joins TRBV6-6 and TRBJ1-2; the D gene is possibly TRBD1 (6 bases). The CDR3 is made up of 14 amino acids. Germline V gene data show CDR1 as MNHNY and CDR2 as SVGAGI (reference sequence). The V gene lost 6 bases and the J gene lost 8 bases, with 19 bases spanning the gap. The CDR3 DNA reads TGTGCCAGCAGCGTTGGACAGCCTTTTGGGGGCTACACCTTC. Translated: CASSVGQPFGGYTF.

For the CDR3, the DNA is TGTGCCAGCAGCTTGGATAGGGACTACCGCTACGAGCAGTACTTC. Translated, it gives CASSLDRDYRYEQYF. The rearrangement joins TRBV5-6 to TRBJ2-7; 7 bases match TRBD2. Germline lookup yields CDR1 SGHDT and CDR2 YYEEEE. V shed 0 bases, J shed 3 bases, and the junction held 6 bases outside the gene matches. The CDR3 is 15 amino acids.

J is TRBJ1-5 and V is TRBV28; 9 nucleotides align to TRBD1. Per the germline V gene, CDR1 is MDHEN and CDR2 is SYDVKM. This CDR3 comprises 17 residues. Unmatched junction bases numbered 13, after V lost 5 bases and J lost 5 bases. The CDR3 DNA follows: TGTGCCAGCAGTACGACAGGGGGGCGTGAGCCTGATCAGCCCCAGCATTTT. Translated: CASSTTGGREPDQPQHF.

The rearrangement links TRBV7-9 to TRBJ1-3; weak D call: TRBD1 (5 bases). Germline CDR1 reads SEHNR; CDR2 reads FQNEAQ (reference sequence). V dropped 3 bases and J dropped 4 bases, with 25 bases sitting between them. The CDR3 length is 19 residues. The CDR3 loop reads CASSLAGTGPLRAGNTIYF. CDR3 nucleotide sequence: TGTGCCAGCAGCTTGGCCGGAACAGGACCCCTACGTGCGGGAAACACCATATATTTT.

This clone has just a few counts. The J gene is TRBJ2-7, the V gene TRBV6-1; D gene uncertain. The V and J ends lost 2 bases and 2 bases respectively, with 19 bases between them. The CDR3 sequence is 17 residues long. Germline-derived CDR1 and CDR2 are MNHNS and SASEGT. CDR3 amino acids: CASSEFPRVPRTYEQYF. The CDR3 DNA is TGTGCCAGCAGTGAATTTCCCCGGGTCCCTCGGACCTACGAGCAGTACTTC.

The chain links TRBV4-3 to TRBJ1-1, with 9 positions matching TRBD1. V shed 1 base and J 5 bases; nucleotides not matched to a gene: 14. Germline V gene data show CDR1 as LGHNA and CDR2 as YSLEER. The CDR3 is 18 amino acids. The DNA of the CDR3 is TGCGCCAGCAGCCAAGGCTTCCGGGACAGGGAGTGGAGGACTGAAGCTTTCTTT. This gives the protein CASSQGFRDREWRTEAFF.